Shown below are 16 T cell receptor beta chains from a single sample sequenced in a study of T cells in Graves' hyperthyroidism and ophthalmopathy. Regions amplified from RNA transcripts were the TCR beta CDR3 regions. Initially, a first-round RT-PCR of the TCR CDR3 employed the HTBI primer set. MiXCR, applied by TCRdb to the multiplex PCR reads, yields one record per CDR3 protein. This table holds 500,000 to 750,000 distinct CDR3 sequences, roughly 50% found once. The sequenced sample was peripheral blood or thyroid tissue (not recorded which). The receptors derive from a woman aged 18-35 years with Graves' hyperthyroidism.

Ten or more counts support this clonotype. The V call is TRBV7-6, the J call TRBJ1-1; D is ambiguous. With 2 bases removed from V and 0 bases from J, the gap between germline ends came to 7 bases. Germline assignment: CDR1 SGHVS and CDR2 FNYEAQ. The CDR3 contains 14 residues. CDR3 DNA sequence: TGTGCCAGCAGCTTACGGGGTTTGAACACTGAAGCTTTCTTT. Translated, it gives CASSLRGLNTEAFF.

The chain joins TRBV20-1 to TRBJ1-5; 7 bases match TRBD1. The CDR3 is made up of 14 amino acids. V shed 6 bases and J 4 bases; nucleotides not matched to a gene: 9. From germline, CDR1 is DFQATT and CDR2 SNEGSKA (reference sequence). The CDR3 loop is CSATQGGGNQPQHF. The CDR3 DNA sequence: TGCAGTGCAACTCAGGGGGGCGGTAATCAGCCCCAGCATTTT.

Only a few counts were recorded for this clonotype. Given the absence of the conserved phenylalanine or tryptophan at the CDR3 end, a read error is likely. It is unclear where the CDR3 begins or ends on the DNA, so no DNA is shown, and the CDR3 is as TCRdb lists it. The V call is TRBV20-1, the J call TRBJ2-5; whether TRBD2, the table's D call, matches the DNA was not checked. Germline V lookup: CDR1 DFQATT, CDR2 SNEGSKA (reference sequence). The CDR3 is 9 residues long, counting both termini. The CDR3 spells CSARATGTS.

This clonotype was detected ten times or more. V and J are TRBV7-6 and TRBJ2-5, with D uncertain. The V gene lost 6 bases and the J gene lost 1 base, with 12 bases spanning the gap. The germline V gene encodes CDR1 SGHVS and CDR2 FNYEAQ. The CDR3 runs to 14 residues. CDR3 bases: TGTGCCAGCAGTCGGTCAGAAACCCAAGAGACCCAGTACTTC. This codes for CASSRSETQETQYF.

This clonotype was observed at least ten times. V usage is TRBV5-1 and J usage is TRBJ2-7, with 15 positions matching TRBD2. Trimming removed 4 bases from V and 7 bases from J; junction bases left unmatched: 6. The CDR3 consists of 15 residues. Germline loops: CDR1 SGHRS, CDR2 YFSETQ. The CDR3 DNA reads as TGCGCCAGCAGCACCCGGACTAGCGGGAGGGGTGAGCAGTACTTC. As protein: CASSTRTSGRGEQYF.

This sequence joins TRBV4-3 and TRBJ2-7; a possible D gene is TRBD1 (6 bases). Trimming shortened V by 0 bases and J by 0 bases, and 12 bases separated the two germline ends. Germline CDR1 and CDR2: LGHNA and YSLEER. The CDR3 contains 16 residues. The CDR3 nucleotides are TGCGCCAGCAGCCAAGATCGGGCAGGGGTCTCCTACGAGCAGTACTTC. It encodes CASSQDRAGVSYEQYF.

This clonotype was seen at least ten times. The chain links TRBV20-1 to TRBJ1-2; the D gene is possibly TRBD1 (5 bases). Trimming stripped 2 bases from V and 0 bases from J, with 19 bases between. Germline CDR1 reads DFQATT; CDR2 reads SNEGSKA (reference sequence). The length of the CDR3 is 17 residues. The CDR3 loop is CSARLPDRDGSNYGYTF. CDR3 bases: TGCAGTGCTAGACTCCCAGACCGGGACGGATCTAACTATGGCTACACCTTC.

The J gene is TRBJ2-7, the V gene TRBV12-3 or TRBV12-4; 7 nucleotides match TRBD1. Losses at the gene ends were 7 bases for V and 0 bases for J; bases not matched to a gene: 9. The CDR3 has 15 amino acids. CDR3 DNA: TGTGCCAGCACCTTTGGACAGGTGAGCTCCTACGAGCAGTACTTC. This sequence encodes CASTFGQVSSYEQYF.

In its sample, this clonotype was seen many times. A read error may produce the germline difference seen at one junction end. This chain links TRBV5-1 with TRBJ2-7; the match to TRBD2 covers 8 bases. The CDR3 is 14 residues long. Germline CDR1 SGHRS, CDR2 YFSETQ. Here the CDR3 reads CASSLGRENYEQYF. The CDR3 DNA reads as TGTGCCAGCAGCCTCGGGAGGGAGAACTACGAGCAGTACTTC.

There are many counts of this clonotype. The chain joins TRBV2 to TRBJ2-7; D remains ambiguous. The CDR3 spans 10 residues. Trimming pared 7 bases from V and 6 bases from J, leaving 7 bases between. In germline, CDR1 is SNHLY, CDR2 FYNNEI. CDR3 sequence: CASIGSEQYF. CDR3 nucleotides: TGTGCCAGCATCGGATCCGAGCAGTACTTC.

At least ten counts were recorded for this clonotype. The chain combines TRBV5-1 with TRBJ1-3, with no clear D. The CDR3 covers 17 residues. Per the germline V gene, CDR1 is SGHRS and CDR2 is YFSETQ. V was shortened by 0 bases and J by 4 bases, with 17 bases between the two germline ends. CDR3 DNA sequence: TGCGCCAGCAGCTTGGCTGGCGACCTGATGGGAGGAAACACCATATATTTT. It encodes CASSLAGDLMGGNTIYF.

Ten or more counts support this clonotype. CDR3 nucleotide sequence: TGTGCCAGTAGTGGACAGCTTTTGGTCGGCTACACCTTC. Its protein product is CASSGQLLVGYTF. This rearrangement joins TRBV19 to TRBJ1-2, with a possible D match to TRBD1 (6 bases). The CDR3 sequence is 13 residues long. V lost 5 bases to trimming and J lost 8 bases, with 15 bases between them. Germline V gene lookup returns CDR1 LNHDA and CDR2 SQIVND (reference sequence).

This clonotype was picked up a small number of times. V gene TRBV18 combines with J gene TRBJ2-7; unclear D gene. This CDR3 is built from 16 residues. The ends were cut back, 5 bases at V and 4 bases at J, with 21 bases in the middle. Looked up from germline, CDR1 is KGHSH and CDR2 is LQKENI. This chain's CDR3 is CASSSLTGRKPYEQYF. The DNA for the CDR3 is TGTGCCAGCTCATCCCTAACCGGGCGAAAACCTTACGAGCAGTACTTC.

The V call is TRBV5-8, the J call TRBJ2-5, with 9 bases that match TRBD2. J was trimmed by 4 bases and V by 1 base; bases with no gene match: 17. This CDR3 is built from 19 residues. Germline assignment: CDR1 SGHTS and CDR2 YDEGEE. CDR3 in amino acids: CASSLSSGISNEVAETQYF. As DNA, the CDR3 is TGTGCCAGCAGCTTGTCTAGCGGGATCTCCAATGAGGTTGCAGAGACCCAGTACTTC. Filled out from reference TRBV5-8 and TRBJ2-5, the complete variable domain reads EAGVTQSPTHLIKTRGQQATLRCSPISGHTSVYWYQQALGLGLQFLLWYDEGEERNRGNFPPRFSGRQFPNYSSELNVNALELEDSALYLCASSLSSGISNEVAETQYFGPGTRLLVL.

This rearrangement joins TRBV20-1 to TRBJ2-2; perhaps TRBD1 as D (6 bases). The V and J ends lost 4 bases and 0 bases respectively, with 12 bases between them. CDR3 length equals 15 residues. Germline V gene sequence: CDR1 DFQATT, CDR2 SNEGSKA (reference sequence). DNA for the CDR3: TGCAGTGCTAACGACAGGACAACGAACACCGGGGAGCTGTTTTTT. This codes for CSANDRTTNTGELFF.

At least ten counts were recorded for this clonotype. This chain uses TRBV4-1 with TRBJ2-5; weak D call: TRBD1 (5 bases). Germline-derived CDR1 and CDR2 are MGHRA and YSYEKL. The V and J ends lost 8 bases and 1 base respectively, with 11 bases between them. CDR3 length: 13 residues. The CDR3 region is CASGKTVQETQYF. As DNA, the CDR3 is TGCGCCAGCGGGAAGACAGTCCAAGAGACCCAGTACTTC.